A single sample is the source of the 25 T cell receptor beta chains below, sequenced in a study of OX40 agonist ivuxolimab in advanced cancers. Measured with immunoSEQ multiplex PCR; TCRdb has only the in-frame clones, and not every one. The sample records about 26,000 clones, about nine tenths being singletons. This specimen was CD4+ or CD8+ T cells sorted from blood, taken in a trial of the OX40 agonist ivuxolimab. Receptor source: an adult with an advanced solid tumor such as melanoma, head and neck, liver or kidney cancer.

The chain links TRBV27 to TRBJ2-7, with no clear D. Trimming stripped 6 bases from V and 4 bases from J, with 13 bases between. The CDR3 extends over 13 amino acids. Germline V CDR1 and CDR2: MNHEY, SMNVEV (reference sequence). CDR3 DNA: TGTGCCAGCAGCCCCATGGCCTCTTACGAGCAGTACTTC. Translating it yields CASSPMASYEQYF.

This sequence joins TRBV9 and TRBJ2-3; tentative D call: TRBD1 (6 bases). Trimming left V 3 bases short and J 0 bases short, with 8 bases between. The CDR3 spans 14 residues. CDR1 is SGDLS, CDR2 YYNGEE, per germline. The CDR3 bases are TGTGCCAGCAGCGGGCAGGGGAGCACAGATACGCAGTATTTT. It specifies CASSGQGSTDTQYF.

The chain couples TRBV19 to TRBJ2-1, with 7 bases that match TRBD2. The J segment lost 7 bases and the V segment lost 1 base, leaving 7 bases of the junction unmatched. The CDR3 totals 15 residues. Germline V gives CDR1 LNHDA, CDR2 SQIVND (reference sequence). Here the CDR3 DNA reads TGTGCCAGTAGTATAGTTGCGGGAGCGTCTAATGAGCAGTTCTTC. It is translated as CASSIVAGASNEQFF.

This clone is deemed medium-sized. The DNA of the CDR3 is TGCAGCGCCCTGGGGAGCGGCACAGGGCCCTCTGAAGCTTTCTTT. Translating it yields CSALGSGTGPSEAFF. The J gene is TRBJ1-1, the V gene TRBV29-1; weak D call: TRBD1 (6 bases). V lost 7 bases to trimming and J lost 6 bases, with 24 bases between them. CDR3 size: 15 residues. Per the germline V gene, CDR1 is SQVTM and CDR2 is ANQGSEA.

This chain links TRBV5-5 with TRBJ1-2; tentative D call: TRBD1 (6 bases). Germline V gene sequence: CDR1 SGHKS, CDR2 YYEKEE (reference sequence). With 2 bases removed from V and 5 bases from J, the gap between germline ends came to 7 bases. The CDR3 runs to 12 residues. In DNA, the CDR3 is TGTGCCAGCAGCTTAGGGGGTTATGGCTACACCTTC. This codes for CASSLGGYGYTF.

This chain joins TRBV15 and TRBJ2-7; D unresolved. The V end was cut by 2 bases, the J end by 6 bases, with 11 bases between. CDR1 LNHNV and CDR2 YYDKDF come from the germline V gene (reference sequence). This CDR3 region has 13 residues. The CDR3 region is CATSRSPRSEQYF. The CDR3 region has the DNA TGTGCCACCAGCAGATCTCCCCGCAGCGAGCAGTACTTC.

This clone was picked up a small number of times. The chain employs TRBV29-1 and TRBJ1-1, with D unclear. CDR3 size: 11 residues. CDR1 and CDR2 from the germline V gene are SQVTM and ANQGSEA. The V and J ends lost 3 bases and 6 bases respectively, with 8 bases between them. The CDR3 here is CSVDGGPEAFF. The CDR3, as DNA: TGCAGCGTTGACGGAGGACCTGAAGCTTTCTTT.

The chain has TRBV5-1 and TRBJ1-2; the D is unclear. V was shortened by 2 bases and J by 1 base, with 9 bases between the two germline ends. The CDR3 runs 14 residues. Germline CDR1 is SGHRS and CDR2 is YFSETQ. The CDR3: CASSFGSVNYGYTF. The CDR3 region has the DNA TGCGCCAGCAGCTTTGGAAGCGTTAACTATGGCTACACCTTC. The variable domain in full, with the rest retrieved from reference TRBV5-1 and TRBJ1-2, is KAGVTQTPRYLIKTRGQQVTLSCSPISGHRSVSWYQQTPGQGLQFLFEYFSETQRNKGNFPGRFSGRQFSNSRSEMNVSTLELGDSALYLCASSFGSVNYGYTFGSGTRLTVV.

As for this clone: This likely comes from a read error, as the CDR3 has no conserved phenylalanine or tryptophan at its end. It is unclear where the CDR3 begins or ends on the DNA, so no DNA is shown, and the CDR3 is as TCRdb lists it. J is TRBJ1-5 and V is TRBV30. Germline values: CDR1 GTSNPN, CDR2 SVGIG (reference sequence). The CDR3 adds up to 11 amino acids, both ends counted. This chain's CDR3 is CAWSPPPDEYG.

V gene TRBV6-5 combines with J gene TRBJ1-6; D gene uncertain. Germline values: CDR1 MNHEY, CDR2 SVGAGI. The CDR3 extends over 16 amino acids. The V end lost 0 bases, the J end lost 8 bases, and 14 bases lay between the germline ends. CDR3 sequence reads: CASSYSNSAIDSPLHF. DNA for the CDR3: TGTGCCAGCAGTTACTCAAATTCGGCTATTGATTCACCCCTCCACTTT.

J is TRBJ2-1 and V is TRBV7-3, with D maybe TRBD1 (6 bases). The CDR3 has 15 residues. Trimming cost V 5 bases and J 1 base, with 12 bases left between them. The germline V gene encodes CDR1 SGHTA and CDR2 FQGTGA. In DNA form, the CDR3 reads TGTGCCAGCAGCCTGGCAGGGGATTCCTACAATGAGCAGTTCTTC. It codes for CASSLAGDSYNEQFF.

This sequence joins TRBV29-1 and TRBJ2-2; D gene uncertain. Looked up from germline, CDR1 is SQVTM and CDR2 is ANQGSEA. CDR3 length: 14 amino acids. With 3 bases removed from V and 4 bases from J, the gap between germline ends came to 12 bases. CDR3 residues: CSVEGGKSTGELFF. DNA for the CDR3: TGCAGCGTTGAGGGTGGAAAGAGCACCGGGGAGCTGTTTTTT.

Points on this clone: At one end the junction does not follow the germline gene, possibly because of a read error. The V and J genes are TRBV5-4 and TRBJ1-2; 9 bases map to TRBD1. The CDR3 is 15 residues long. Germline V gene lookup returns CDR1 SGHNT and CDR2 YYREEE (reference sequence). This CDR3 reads CARSYERTGEYGYTF. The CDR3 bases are TGTGCCAGAAGCTACGAGAGGACAGGGGAATATGGCTACACCTTC.

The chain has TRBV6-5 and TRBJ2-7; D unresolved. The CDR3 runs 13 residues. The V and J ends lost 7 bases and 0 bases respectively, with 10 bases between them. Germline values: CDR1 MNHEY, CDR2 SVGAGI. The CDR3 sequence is CASNAIDSYEQYF. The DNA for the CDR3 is TGTGCCAGCAATGCGATAGACTCCTACGAGCAGTACTTC.

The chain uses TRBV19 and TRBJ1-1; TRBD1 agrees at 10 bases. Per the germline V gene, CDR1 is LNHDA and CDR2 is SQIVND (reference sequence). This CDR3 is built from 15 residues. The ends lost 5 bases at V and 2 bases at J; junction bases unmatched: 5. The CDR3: CASSWDRGQNTEAFF. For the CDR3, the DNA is TGTGCCAGTAGTTGGGACAGGGGACAAAACACTGAAGCTTTCTTT.

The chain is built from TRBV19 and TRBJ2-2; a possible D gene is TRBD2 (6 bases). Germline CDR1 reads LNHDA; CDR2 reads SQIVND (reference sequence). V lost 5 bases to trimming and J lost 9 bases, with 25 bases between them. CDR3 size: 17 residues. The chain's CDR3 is CASSPRDLGERWRELFF. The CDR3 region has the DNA TGTGCCAGTAGTCCTAGGGACTTAGGGGAAAGGTGGCGGGAGCTGTTTTTT. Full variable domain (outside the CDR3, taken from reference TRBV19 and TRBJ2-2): DGGITQSPKYLFRKEGQNVTLSCEQNLNHDAMYWYRQDPGQGLRLIYYSQIVNDFQKGDIAEGYSVSREKKESFPLTVTSAQKNPTAFYLCASSPRDLGERWRELFFGEGSRLTVL.

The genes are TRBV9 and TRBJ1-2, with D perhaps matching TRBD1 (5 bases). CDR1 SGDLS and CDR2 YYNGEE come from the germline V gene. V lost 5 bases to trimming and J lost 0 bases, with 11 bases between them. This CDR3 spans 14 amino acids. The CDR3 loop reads CASSLQGTNYGYTF. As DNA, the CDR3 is TGTGCCAGCAGTTTGCAGGGTACTAACTATGGCTACACCTTC.

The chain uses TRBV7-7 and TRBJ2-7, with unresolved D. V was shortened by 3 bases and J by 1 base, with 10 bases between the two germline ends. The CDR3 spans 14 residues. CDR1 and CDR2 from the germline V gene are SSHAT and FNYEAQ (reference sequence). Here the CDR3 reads CASSLAAGSYEQYF. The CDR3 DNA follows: TGTGCCAGCAGCTTGGCGGCTGGATCCTACGAGCAGTACTTC.

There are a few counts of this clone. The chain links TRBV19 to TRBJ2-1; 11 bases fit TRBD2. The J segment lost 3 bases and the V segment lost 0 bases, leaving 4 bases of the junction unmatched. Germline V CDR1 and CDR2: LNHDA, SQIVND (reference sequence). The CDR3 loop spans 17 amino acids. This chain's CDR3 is CASSIDPGTSGYNEQFF. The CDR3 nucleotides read TGTGCCAGTAGTATAGACCCCGGGACTAGCGGCTACAATGAGCAGTTCTTC.

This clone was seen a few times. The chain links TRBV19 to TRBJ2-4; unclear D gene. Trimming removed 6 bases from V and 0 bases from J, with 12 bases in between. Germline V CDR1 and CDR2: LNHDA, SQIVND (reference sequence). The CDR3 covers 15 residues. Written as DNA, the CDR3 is TGTGCCAGTAGCCCCGCTGGGGTAGCCAAAAACATTCAGTACTTC. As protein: CASSPAGVAKNIQYF.

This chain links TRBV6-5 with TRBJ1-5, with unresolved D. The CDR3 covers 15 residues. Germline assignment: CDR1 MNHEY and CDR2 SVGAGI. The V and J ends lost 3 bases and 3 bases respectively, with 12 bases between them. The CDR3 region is CASSYRAGNNQPQHF. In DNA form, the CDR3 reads TGTGCCAGCAGTTATAGGGCAGGCAACAATCAGCCCCAGCATTTT.

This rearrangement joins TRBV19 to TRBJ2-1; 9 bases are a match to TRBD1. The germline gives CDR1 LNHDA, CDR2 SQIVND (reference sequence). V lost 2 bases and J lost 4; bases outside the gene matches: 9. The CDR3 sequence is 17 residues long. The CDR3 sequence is CASSITGGDSLYNEQFF. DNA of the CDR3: TGTGCCAGTAGTATAACAGGGGGCGATTCCCTTTACAATGAGCAGTTCTTC.

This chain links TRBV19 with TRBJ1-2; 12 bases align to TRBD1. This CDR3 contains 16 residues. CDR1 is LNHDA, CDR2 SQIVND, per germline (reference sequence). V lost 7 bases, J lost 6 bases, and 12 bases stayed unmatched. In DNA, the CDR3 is TGTGCCAGTAACGGAATCGGGACAGGGGGCCCGGATGGCTACACCTTC. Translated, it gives CASNGIGTGGPDGYTF.

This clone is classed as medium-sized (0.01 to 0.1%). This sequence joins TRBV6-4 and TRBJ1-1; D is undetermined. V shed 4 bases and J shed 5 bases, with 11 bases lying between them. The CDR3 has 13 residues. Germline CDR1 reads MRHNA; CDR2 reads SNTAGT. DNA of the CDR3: TGTGCCAGCAGTGCTGGGAGTGAGACTGAAGCTTTCTTT. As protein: CASSAGSETEAFF.

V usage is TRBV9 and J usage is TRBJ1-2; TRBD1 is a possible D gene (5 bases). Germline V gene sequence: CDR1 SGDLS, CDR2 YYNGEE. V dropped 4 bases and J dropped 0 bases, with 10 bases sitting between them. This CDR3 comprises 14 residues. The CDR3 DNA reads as TGTGCCAGCAGCCTCGACAGATCTAACTATGGCTACACCTTC. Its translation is CASSLDRSNYGYTF.